This T cell receptor (beta chain) was sequenced during a study of blood T cell repertoires in COVID-19. Per the germline V gene, CDR1 is LNHDA and CDR2 is SQIVND (reference sequence). V lost 5 bases, J lost 7 bases, and 12 bases lay in between. The CDR3 contains 13 residues. The data were produced by immunoSEQ multiplex PCR, yet TCRdb's version contains in-frame clones alone and is incomplete. The data contain roughly 360,000 clones, over 65% of them singletons. This TCR was recovered from a human donor with acute or convalescent COVID-19. The donor label of this sample is uncertain. The V and J genes are TRBV19 and TRBJ1-5, with D hard to call. Source material: peripheral blood. The CDR3 DNA follows: TGTGCCAGTAGTTTAATGGTGGGCCAGCCCCAGCATTTT. Residues: CASSLMVGQPQHF. Full variable domain (outside the CDR3, taken from reference TRBV19 and TRBJ1-5): DGGITQSPKYLFRKEGQNVTLSCEQNLNHDAMYWYRQDPGQGLRLIYYSQIVNDFQKGDIAEGYSVSREKKESFPLTVTSAQKNPTAFYLCASSLMVGQPQHFGDGTRLSIL.